Below are 4 T cell receptor beta chains sequenced from a single sample in a study of technical replicates of blood from several donors. Libraries were prepared by immunoSEQ multiplex PCR; TCRdb keeps only in-frame clonotypes and omits some of them. The sample contains more than 65,000 clones, roughly 94% of which appear only once. Sequenced input: T cells isolated from PBMCs. All receptors derive from a human donor in good health.

V is TRBV4-1 and J is TRBJ2-7; TRBD2 matches 9 bases. The V segment lost 0 bases and the J segment 3 bases; nucleotides outside the gene matches: 3. The CDR3 is 15 amino acids. Germline assignment: CDR1 MGHRA and CDR2 YSYEKL. CDR3 amino acids: CASSQEAAGGYEQYF. In DNA form, the CDR3 reads TGCGCCAGCAGCCAAGAGGCAGCGGGGGGCTACGAGCAGTACTTC.

The V and J genes are TRBV14 and TRBJ1-6; TRBD1 matches 7 bases. The CDR3 is 16 residues long. From germline, CDR1 is SGHDN and CDR2 FVKESK. With V trimmed by 0 bases and J by 10 bases, 9 bases remained unmatched. The CDR3 DNA sequence: TGTGCCAGCAGCCAAGATAGGGCCAAAGGGGGCTCACCCCTCCACTTT. Translated, it gives CASSQDRAKGGSPLHF.

This clone appeared once. This chain links TRBV7-2 with TRBJ1-1, with D perhaps TRBD1 (6 bases). Between the trimmed V and J ends, which lost 4 bases and 5 bases, there was a span of 8 bases. The CDR3 contains 12 residues. CDR1 is SGHTA and CDR2 is FQGNSA in the germline V gene. The CDR3, as DNA: TGTGCCAGCAGCTACAGGGAGACTGAAGCTTTCTTT. This sequence encodes CASSYRETEAFF.

This chain connects TRBV6-1 to TRBJ2-7; a possible D gene is TRBD1 (5 bases). The CDR3 is made up of 15 amino acids. Germline CDR1 is MNHNS and CDR2 is SASEGT. With 7 bases removed from V and 1 base from J, the gap between germline ends came to 17 bases. CDR3 sequence: CASISEGAGSYEQYF. For the CDR3, the DNA is TGTGCCAGCATAAGTGAAGGGGCAGGTTCCTACGAGCAGTACTTC.